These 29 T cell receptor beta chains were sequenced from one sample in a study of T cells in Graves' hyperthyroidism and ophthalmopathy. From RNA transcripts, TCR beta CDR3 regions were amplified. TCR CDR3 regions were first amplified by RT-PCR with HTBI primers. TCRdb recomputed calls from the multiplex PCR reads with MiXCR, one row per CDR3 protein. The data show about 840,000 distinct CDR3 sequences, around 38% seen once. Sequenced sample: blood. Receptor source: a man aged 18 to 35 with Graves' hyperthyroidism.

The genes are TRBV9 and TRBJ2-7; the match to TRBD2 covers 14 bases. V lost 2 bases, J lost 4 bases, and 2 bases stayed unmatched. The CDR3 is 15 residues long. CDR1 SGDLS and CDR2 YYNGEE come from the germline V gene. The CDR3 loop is CASSVGTSGRYEQYF. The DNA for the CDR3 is TGTGCCAGCAGCGTCGGGACTAGCGGGAGATACGAGCAGTACTTC.

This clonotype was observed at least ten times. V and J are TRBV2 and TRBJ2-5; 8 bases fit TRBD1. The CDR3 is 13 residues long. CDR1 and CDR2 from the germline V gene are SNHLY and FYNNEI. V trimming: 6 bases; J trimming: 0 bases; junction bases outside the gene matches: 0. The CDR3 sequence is CASRGQDQETQYF. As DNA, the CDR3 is TGTGCCAGCAGGGGACAGGACCAAGAGACCCAGTACTTC.

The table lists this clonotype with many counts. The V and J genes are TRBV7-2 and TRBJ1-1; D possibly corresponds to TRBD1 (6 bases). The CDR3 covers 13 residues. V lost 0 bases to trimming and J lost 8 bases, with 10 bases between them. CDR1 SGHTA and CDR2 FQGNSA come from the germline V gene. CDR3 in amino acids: CASSLAEGGEAFF. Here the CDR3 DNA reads TGTGCCAGCAGCTTAGCGGAGGGGGGGGAAGCTTTCTTT. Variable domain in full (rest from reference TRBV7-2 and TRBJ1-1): GAGVSQSPSNKVTEKGKDVELRCDPISGHTALYWYRQSLGQGLEFLIYFQGNSAPDKSGLPSDRFSAERTGGSVSTLTIQRTQQEDSAVYLCASSLAEGGEAFFGQGTRLTVV.

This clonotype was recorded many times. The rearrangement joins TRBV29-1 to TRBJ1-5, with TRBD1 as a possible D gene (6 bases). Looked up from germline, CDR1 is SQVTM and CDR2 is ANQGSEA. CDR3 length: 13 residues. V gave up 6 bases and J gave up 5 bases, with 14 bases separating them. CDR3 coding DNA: TGCAGCGTCGGGGGGGGCGGTGATCAGCCCCAGCATTTT. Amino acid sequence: CSVGGGGDQPQHF.

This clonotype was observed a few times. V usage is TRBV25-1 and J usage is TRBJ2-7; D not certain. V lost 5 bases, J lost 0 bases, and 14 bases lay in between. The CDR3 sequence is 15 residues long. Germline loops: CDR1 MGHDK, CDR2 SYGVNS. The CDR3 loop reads CASSYEGDRSYEQYF. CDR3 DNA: TGTGCCAGCAGTTACGAAGGTGATCGCTCCTACGAGCAGTACTTC.

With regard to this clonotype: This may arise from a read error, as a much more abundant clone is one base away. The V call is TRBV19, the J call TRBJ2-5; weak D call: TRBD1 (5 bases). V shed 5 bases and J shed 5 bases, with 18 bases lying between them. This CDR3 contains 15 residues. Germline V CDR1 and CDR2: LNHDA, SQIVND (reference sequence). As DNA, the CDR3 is TGTGCCAGTAGTGGGGCGAGCTCGACATGGGAGACCCAGTACTTC. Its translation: CASSGASSTWETQYF.

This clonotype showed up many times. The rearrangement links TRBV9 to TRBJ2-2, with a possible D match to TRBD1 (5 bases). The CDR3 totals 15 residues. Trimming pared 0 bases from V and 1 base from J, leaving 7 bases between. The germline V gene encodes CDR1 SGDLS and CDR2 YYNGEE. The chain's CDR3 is CASSVGQGNTGELFF. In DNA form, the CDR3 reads TGTGCCAGCAGCGTAGGGCAGGGGAACACCGGGGAGCTGTTTTTT. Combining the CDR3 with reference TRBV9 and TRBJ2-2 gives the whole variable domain DSGVTQTPKHLITATGQRVTLRCSPRSGDLSVYWYQQSLDQGLQFLIQYYNGEERAKGNILERFSAQQFPDLHSELNLSSLELGDSALYFCASSVGQGNTGELFFGEGSRLTVL.

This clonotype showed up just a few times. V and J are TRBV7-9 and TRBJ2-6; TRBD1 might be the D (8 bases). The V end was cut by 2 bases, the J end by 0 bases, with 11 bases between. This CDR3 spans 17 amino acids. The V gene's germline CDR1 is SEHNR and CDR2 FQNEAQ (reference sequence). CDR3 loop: CASSLNRGGSGANVLTF. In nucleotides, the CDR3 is TGTGCCAGCAGCTTAAACAGGGGGGGCTCTGGGGCCAACGTCCTGACTTTC.

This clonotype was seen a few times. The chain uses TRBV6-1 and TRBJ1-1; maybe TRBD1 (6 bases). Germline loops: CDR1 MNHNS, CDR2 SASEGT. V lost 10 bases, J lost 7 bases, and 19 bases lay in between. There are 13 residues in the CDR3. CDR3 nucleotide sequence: TGTGCCATCCTTAAAACAGGGAAGGGTGAAGCTTTCTTT. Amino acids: CAILKTGKGEAFF.

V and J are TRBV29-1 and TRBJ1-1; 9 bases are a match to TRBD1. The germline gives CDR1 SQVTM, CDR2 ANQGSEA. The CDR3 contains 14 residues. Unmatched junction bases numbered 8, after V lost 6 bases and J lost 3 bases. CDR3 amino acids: CSVADRGADTEAFF. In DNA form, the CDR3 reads TGCAGCGTCGCAGACAGGGGGGCGGACACTGAAGCTTTCTTT.

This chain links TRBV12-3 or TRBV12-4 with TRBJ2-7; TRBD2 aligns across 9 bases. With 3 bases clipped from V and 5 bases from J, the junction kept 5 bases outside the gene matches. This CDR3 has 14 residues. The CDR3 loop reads CASSFSGSGNEQYF. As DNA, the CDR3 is TGTGCCAGCAGTTTTAGCGGGAGCGGGAACGAGCAGTACTTC.

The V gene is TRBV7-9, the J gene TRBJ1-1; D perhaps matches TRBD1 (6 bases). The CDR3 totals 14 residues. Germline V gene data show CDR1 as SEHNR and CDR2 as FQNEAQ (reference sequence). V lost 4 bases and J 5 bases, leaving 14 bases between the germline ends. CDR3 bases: TGTGCCAGCAGCTCACAGGGCTGGGGGACTGAAGCTTTCTTT. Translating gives CASSSQGWGTEAFF.

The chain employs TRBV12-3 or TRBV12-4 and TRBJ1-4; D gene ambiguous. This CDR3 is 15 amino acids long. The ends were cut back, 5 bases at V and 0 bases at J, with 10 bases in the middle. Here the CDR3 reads CASSQADPTNEKLFF. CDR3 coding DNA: TGTGCCAGCAGTCAAGCCGACCCAACTAATGAAAAACTGTTTTTT.

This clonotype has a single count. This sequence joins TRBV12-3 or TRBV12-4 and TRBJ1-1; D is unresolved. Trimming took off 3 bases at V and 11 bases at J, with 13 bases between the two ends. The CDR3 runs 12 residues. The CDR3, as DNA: TGTGCCAGCAGTTTGGCTATCTTAGGGGCTTTCTTT. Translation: CASSLAILGAFF.

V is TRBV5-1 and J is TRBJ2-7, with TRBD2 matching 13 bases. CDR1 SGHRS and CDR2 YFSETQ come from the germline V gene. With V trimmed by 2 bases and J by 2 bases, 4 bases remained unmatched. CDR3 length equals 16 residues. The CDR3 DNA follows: TGCGCCAGCAGCTTCGGACTAGCGGGGGCCACCTACGAGCAGTACTTC. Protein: CASSFGLAGATYEQYF.

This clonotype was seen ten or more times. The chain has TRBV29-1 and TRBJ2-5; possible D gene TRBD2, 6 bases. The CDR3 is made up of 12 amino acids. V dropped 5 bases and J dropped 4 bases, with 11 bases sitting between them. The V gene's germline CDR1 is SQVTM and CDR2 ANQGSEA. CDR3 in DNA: TGCAGCGTTCTGGAGGGGACAGAGACCCAGTACTTC. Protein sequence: CSVLEGTETQYF.

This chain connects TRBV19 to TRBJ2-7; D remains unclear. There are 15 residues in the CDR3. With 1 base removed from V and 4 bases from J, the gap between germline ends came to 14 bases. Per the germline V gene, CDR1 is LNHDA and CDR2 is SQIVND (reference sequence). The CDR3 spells CASSIAPGRLYEQYF. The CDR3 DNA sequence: TGTGCCAGTAGTATAGCCCCGGGCAGGTTATACGAGCAGTACTTC.

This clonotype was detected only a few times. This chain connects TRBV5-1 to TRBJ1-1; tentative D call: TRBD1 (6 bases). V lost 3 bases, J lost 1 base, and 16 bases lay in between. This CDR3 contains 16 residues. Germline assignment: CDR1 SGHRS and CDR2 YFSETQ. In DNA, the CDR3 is TGCGCCAGCAGCTCTCCTTCGACAGGATCGAACACTGAAGCTTTCTTT. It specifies CASSSPSTGSNTEAFF.

This CDR3 reads CASSVNPRTSGANVLTF. The CDR3 nucleotides are TGTGCCAGCAGCGTGAACCCCCGGACCTCTGGGGCCAACGTCCTGACTTTC. The chain uses TRBV9 and TRBJ2-6; no clear D gene. The length of the CDR3 is 17 residues. Germline V gives CDR1 SGDLS, CDR2 YYNGEE. V gave up 2 bases and J gave up 0 bases, with 12 bases separating them.

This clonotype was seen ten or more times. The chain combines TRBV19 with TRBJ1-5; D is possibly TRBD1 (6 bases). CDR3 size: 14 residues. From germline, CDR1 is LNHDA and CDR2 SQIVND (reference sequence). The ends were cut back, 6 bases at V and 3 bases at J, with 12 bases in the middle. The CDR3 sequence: CASRGDRFNQPQHF. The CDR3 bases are TGTGCCAGTAGGGGAGACAGGTTCAATCAGCCCCAGCATTTT.

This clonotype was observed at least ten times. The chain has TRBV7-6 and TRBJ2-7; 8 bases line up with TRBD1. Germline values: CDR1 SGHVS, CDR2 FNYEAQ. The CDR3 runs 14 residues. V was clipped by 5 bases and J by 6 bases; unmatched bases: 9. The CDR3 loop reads CASSTGTGQSEQYF. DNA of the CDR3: TGTGCCAGCAGCACCGGGACAGGACAGTCCGAGCAGTACTTC.

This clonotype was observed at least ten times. The CDR3 DNA follows: TGCGCCAGCATAACCCCCCCTTTAAACACTGAAGCTTTCTTT. Translated: CASITPPLNTEAFF. V and J are TRBV10-2 and TRBJ1-1; D unclear. CDR3 length: 14 residues. V was pared by 7 bases and J by 2 bases, with 14 bases between. Germline assignment: CDR1 WSHSY and CDR2 SAAADI.

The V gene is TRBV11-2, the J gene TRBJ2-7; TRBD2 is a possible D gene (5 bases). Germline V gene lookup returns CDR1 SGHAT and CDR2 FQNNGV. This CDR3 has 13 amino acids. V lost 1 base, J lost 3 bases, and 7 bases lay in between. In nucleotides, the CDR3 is TGTGCCAGCAGCTTAGTGGACTTCTACGAGCAGTACTTC. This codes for CASSLVDFYEQYF.

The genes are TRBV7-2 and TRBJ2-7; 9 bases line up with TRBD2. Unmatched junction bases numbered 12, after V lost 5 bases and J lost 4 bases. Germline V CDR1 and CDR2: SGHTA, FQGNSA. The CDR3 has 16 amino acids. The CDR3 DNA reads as TGTGCCAGCAGCCAAGCCCCGGGACTAGCATCTTACGAGCAGTACTTC. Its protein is CASSQAPGLASYEQYF.

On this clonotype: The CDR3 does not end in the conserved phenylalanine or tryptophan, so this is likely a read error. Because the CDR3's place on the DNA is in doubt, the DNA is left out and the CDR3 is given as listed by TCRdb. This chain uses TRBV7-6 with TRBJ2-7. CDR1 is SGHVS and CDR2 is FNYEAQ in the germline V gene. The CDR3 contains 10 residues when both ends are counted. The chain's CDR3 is CASAYGVTNT.

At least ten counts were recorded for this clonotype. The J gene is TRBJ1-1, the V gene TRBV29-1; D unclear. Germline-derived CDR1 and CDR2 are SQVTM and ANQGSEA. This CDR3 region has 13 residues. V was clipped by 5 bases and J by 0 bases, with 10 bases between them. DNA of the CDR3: TGCAGCGTTTCATCAGCCCTGAACACTGAAGCTTTCTTT. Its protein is CSVSSALNTEAFF.

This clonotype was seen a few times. This chain's CDR3 is CASSLKTYSGNTIYF. Written as DNA, the CDR3 is TGTGCCAGCAGCTTGAAGACTTACTCTGGAAACACCATATATTTT. The J gene is TRBJ1-3, the V gene TRBV7-2; D is unresolved. This CDR3 comprises 15 residues. Germline loops: CDR1 SGHTA, CDR2 FQGNSA. V lost 3 bases, J lost 0 bases, and 9 bases lay in between.

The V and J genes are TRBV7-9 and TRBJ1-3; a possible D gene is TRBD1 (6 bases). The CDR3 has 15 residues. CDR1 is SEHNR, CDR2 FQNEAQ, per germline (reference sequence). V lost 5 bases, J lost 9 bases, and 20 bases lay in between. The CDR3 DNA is TGTGCCAGCAGCAACCGAGGGGGAGAAATCGGCACCATATATTTT. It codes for CASSNRGGEIGTIYF.

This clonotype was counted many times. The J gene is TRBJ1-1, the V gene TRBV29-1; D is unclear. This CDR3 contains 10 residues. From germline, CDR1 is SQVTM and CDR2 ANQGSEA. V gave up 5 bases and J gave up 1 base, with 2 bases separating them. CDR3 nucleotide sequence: TGCAGCGTTAGGAACACTGAAGCTTTCTTT. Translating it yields CSVRNTEAFF.